These 3 T cell receptor beta chains were all obtained from the same sample, sequenced in a study of cytomegalovirus exposure and HLA in healthy donors. The PCR employed 60 Vbeta primers together with 13 Jbeta primers. Profiling relied on immunoSEQ multiplex PCR, and the TCRdb table lists in-frame clones only, not all of them. The sample table includes 35,000 to 50,000 clones. Material: PBMCs. Receptors originate from a male donor in good health and CMV-seronegative.

The chain has TRBV5-1 and TRBJ2-4; 9 nucleotides match TRBD1. There are 14 residues in the CDR3. Germline CDR1 is SGHRS and CDR2 is YFSETQ. The ends lost 7 bases at V and 6 bases at J; junction bases unmatched: 8. CDR3 in amino acids: CASEAGQGRNIQYF. The CDR3 DNA sequence: TGCGCCAGCGAGGCCGGACAGGGGCGAAACATTCAGTACTTC.

Regarding this clone: Germline and junction disagree at one end, which may indicate a read error. The chain links TRBV2 to TRBJ1-2, with D possibly being TRBD1 (5 bases). The CDR3 is 14 residues long. In germline, CDR1 is SNHLY, CDR2 FYNNEI. The CDR3 here is CASSDQSRGDGCTF. The CDR3, as DNA: TGTGCCAGCAGTGACCAATCCCGGGGGGACGGCTGCACCTTC.

This chain connects TRBV4-1 to TRBJ2-7, with 7 positions matching TRBD1. CDR3 length equals 14 residues. Unmatched junction bases numbered 3, after V lost 2 bases and J lost 2 bases. Germline assignment: CDR1 MGHRA and CDR2 YSYEKL. The DNA for the CDR3 is TGCGCCAGCAGCCAACAGCAGGGGGCCTACGAGCAGTACTTC. Its protein product is CASSQQQGAYEQYF.